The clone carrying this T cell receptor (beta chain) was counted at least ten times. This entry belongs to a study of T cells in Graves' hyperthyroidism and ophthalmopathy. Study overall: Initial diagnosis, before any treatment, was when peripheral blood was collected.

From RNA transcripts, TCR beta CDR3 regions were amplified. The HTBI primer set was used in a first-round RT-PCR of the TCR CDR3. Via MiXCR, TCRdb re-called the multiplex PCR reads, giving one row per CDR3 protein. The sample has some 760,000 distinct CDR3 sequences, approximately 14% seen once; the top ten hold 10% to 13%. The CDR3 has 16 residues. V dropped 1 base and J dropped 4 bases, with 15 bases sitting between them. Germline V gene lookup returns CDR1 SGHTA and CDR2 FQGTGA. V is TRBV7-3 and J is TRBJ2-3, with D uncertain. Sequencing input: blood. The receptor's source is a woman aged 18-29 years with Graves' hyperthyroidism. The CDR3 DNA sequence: TGTGCCAGCAGCTTAAGGGCCGGCGCGAACCCAGATACGCAGTATTTT. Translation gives CASSLRAGANPDTQYF. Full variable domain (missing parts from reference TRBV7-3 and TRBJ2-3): GAGVSQTPSNKVTEKGKYVELRCDPISGHTALYWYRQSLGQGPEFLIYFQGTGAADDSGLPNDRFFAVRPEGSVSTLKIQRTERGDSAVYLCASSLRAGANPDTQYFGPGTRLTVL.